This T cell receptor (beta chain) was sequenced for a study of blood T cell repertoires in COVID-19. Study in general: COVID-19 samples collected from the United States, Italy and Spain covered acute and convalescent phases. T cells, B-cell-depleted T cells, or PBMCs supplied cDNA or gDNA.

Under the authors' procedure: For nucleated cells, counts were estimated from reference gene primer amplification. Repertoires were generated with immunoSEQ multiplex PCR, while TCRdb's copy carries only in-frame clones and drops some. That table is the source of V, J and clone size, and D and trimming were worked out from the DNA. This table holds roughly 67,000 clones, roughly 80% found once. The CDR3 runs to 17 residues. The sequenced sample consisted of peripheral blood. The chain couples TRBV21-1 to TRBJ2-2; the listed D gene, TRBD1, was not tested against the DNA. TRBV21-1 is noted as a pseudogene. The TCR sequence derives from a human donor in a cohort sampled during active COVID-19. This CDR3 reads CASRRGKTGENTGELFF. CDR3 sequence (DNA): TGTGCCAGCCGACGGGGGAAGACAGGGGAGAACACCGGGGAGCTGTTTTTT.